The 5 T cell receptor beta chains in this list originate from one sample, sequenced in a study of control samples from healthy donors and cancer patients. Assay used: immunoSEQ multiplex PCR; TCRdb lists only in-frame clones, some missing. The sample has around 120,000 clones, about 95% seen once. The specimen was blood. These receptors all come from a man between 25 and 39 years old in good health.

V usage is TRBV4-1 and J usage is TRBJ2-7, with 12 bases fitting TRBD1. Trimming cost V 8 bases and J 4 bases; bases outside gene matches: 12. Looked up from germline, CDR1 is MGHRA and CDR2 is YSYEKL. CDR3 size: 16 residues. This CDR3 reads CASAPGGTGGRYEQYF. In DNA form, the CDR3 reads TGCGCCAGCGCACCTGGGGGGACAGGGGGCCGGTACGAGCAGTACTTC.

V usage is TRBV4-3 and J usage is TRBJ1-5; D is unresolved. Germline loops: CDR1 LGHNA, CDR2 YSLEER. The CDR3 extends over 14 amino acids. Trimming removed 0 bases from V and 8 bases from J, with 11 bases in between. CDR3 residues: CASSQDWRQEPQHF. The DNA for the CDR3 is TGCGCCAGCAGCCAAGATTGGAGACAAGAGCCCCAGCATTTT.

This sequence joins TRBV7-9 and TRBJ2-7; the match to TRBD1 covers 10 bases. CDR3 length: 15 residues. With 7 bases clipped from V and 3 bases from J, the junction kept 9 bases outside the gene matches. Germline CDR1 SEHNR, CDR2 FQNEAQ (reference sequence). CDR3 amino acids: CASKDAGTGDYEQYF. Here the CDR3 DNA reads TGTGCCAGCAAGGACGCCGGGACAGGGGACTACGAGCAGTACTTC.

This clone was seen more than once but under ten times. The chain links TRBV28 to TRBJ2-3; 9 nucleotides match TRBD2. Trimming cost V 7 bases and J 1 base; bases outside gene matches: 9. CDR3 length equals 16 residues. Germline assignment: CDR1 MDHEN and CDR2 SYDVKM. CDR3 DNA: TGTGCCAGCACCAAGCGGGGGGCCGGCCGCACAGATACGCAGTATTTT. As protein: CASTKRGAGRTDTQYF.

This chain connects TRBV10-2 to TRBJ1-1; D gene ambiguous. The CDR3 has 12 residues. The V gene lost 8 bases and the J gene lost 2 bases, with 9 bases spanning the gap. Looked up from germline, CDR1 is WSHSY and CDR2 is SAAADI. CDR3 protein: CASWGINTEAFF. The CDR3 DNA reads TGCGCCAGCTGGGGAATTAACACTGAAGCTTTCTTT.